This T cell receptor (beta chain) appears in the sequencing data of a study of monozygotic twins with inflammatory bowel disease. For every donor, one blood sample of approximately 2.5 ml was drawn. The authors isolated total RNA from whole blood without sorting T cells. The length of the CDR3 is 14 residues. Germline loops: CDR1 SEHNR, CDR2 FQNEAQ (reference sequence). In regard to this clonotype: The antigen remains undetermined.

Reprocessing the 5' RACE reads, TCRdb reports a single entry for every CDR3 protein and omits DNA. This listing includes 350,000 to 550,000 distinct CDR3 sequences. General study results and limits: Concordance status among twins (concordant versus discordant) showed no link to repertoire similarity, possibly from limited power. Versus healthy twins, IBD patients showed fewer clonotypes shared with others, especially with disease activity.

The V gene is TRBV7-9, the J gene TRBJ2-2; TCRdb reports TRBD1, a call that lacks DNA to check it against. The TCR comes from a human donor with ulcerative colitis or Crohn's disease, or a healthy co-twin of an affected twin (not recorded which). The sample taken for sequencing was blood. CDR3 in amino acids: CASSSTGRGGELFF.